The 9 T cell receptor beta chains below come from one sample, sequenced in a study of post-analysis software for immune sequencing data. Each TCR beta cDNA library carried unique molecular identifiers. MiXCR was run by TCRdb on the PCR reads, yielding one entry per CDR3 protein. Of 600,000 to 700,000 distinct CDR3 sequences detected, approximately 59% appear once; the ten largest clones hold about 10%. Study-wide points: Controls showed lower frequencies than patients for five TRBV segments, and TRBV5-6, TRBV5-1 and TRBV20-1 were among these.

Their cognate antigens are unknown. The sequencing sample was made of blood. Receptor source: a girl under 10 years old with multiple sclerosis.

CDR3 sequence reads: CAWSVGGQHYGYTF. CDR3 nucleotide sequence: TGTGCCTGGAGTGTAGGGGGGCAGCACTATGGCTACACCTTC. This chain joins TRBV30 and TRBJ1-2, with D perhaps matching TRBD1 (6 bases). V lost 0 bases and J 3 bases, leaving 11 bases between the germline ends. CDR3 length: 14 amino acids. Germline V gene sequence: CDR1 GTSNPN, CDR2 SVGIG (reference sequence).

The rearrangement uses TRBV20-1 and TRBJ2-1; D is ambiguous. CDR3 length: 15 residues. Looked up from germline, CDR1 is DFQATT and CDR2 is SNEGSKA (reference sequence). V was shortened by 6 bases and J by 7 bases, with 22 bases between the two germline ends. The chain's CDR3 is CSATHSGRKSNEQFF. DNA of the CDR3: TGCAGTGCCACCCATTCGGGCAGGAAGTCGAATGAGCAGTTCTTC.

The chain recombines TRBV6-2 or TRBV6-3 with TRBJ2-2, with D unresolved. The germline V and J ends were trimmed by 2 bases and 3 bases, with 7 bases remaining between them. CDR3 length: 14 amino acids. CDR1 MNHEY and CDR2 SVGEGT come from the germline V gene. DNA for the CDR3: TGTGCCAGCAGTTACCTGCAAGACACCGGGGAGCTGTTTTTT. Protein: CASSYLQDTGELFF.

V gene TRBV7-3 combines with J gene TRBJ2-3; D is unresolved. Germline assignment: CDR1 SGHTA and CDR2 FQGTGA. The ends were cut back, 2 bases at V and 1 base at J, with 7 bases in the middle. The CDR3 covers 14 residues. The CDR3 region is CASSLLHGTDTQYF. CDR3 sequence (DNA): TGTGCCAGCAGCTTATTACATGGCACAGATACGCAGTATTTT.

This chain connects TRBV12-5 to TRBJ2-4; TRBD2 aligns across 11 bases. The J call may be wrong; the DNA end is better matched by TRBJ2-7. CDR3 size: 16 residues. Germline V gene sequence: CDR1 LGHNT, CDR2 FRNRAP. The CDR3 reads CASGLVLAGGPDEQYF. CDR3 DNA sequence: TGTGCTAGTGGTTTGGTGTTAGCGGGAGGGCCAGACGAGCAGTACTTC.

The CDR3 nucleotides are TGCAGCGGGGGTGGGGACTCGAACACCGGGGAGCTGTTTTTT. Amino acids: CSGGGDSNTGELFF. V gene TRBV29-1 combines with J gene TRBJ2-2, with D possibly matching TRBD2 (6 bases). Germline CDR1 and CDR2: SQVTM and ANQGSEA. This CDR3 spans 14 amino acids. With 7 bases removed from V and 0 bases from J, the gap between germline ends came to 12 bases.

The chain carries TRBV6-2 or TRBV6-3 and TRBJ2-1; D unclear. Trimming removed 0 bases at V and 4 bases at J, with 10 bases between. Germline lookup yields CDR1 MNHEY and CDR2 SVGEGT. This CDR3 has 15 residues. The CDR3 sequence: CASSYSDGGYNEQFF. The CDR3 DNA sequence: TGTGCCAGCAGTTACTCGGACGGCGGATACAATGAGCAGTTCTTC.

The rearrangement uses TRBV6-6 and TRBJ1-1; D remains unclear. The CDR3 consists of 13 residues. Trimming pared 0 bases from V and 4 bases from J, leaving 6 bases between. CDR1 is MNHNY and CDR2 is SVGAGI in the germline V gene (reference sequence). CDR3 coding DNA: TGTGCCAGCAGTTACTCCGGTAGCACTGAAGCTTTCTTT. Its translation is CASSYSGSTEAFF.

About this clonotype itself: A much larger clone is a single base away; this may be a read error. The J gene is TRBJ2-3, the V gene TRBV6-5; TRBD1 agrees at 7 bases. CDR1 and CDR2 (germline): MNHEY, SVGAGI. This CDR3 contains 15 residues. Trimming cost V 2 bases and J 2 bases; bases outside gene matches: 4. The CDR3 region has the DNA TGTGCCAGCAGTTACGGCAGGGGGAACACAGATACGCAGTATTTT. It encodes CASSYGRGNTDTQYF.